Each of the 21 T cell receptor beta chains below was sequenced from the same sample in a study of T cells in Graves' hyperthyroidism and ophthalmopathy. Amplification of TCR beta CDR3 regions was performed using RNA transcripts as template. Researchers ran a first-round RT-PCR on the TCR CDR3 using the HTBI primer set. TCRdb re-analysed the multiplex PCR reads in MiXCR, keeping a single row per CDR3 protein. This table has more than 350,000 distinct CDR3 sequences, about a sixth appearing once. Material for sequencing was blood. The receptors here all came from a woman in her 30s with Graves' hyperthyroidism that later progressed to Graves' ophthalmopathy.

This clonotype appeared many times. The V call is TRBV19, the J call TRBJ2-3, with 9 positions matching TRBD1. The V and J ends lost 3 bases and 4 bases, in that order; junction bases with no gene match: 5. This CDR3 comprises 15 residues. The germline V gene encodes CDR1 LNHDA and CDR2 SQIVND (reference sequence). In DNA, the CDR3 is TGTGCCAGTAGTATCGGGACAGGGTTTGCAGATACGCAGTATTTT. It encodes CASSIGTGFADTQYF.

In this sample, this clonotype turned up a few times. The chain carries TRBV20-1 and TRBJ2-5, with TRBD2 as a possible D gene (5 bases). Germline lookup yields CDR1 DFQATT and CDR2 SNEGSKA (reference sequence). V dropped 1 base and J dropped 2 bases, with 11 bases sitting between them. The CDR3 loop spans 14 amino acids. The CDR3 sequence: CSARASLVQETQYF. The CDR3 DNA sequence: TGCAGTGCTAGAGCGTCACTAGTACAAGAGACCCAGTACTTC.

There are many counts of this clonotype. The chain is built from TRBV7-9 and TRBJ2-1; D unclear. Looked up from germline, CDR1 is SEHNR and CDR2 is FQNEAQ (reference sequence). CDR3 length equals 19 residues. V was trimmed by 3 bases and J by 5 bases, leaving 26 bases between them. The DNA for the CDR3 is TGTGCCAGCAGCTTCTCCATGATAACTACAGTCGTTAGGGACAATGAGCAGTTCTTC. This gives the protein CASSFSMITTVVRDNEQFF.

This clonotype appeared once. The chain has TRBV18 and TRBJ2-3, with unresolved D. The CDR3 is 11 amino acids. V lost 3 bases to trimming and J lost 4 bases, with 2 bases between them. Germline lookup yields CDR1 KGHSH and CDR2 LQKENI. The CDR3 DNA sequence: TGTGCCAGCTCACCGGCAGATACGCAGTATTTT. It encodes CASSPADTQYF.

This clonotype appeared many times. The chain uses TRBV29-1 and TRBJ2-1; no firm D call. Per germline, CDR1 SQVTM and CDR2 ANQGSEA. This CDR3 is built from 10 residues. The V and J ends lost 5 bases and 4 bases respectively, with 3 bases between them. The CDR3 DNA reads TGCAGCGTTAGTTACAATGAGCAGTTCTTC. This translates into CSVSYNEQFF.

This clonotype was detected many times. The CDR3 DNA sequence: TGTGCCAGCAGCTTAGTCGGCAGGGGATACAATCAGCCCCAGCATTTT. This translates into CASSLVGRGYNQPQHF. The genes are TRBV7-9 and TRBJ1-5; a weak D match, TRBD1 (6 bases). Trimming cost V 1 base and J 3 bases, with 13 bases left between them. In germline, CDR1 is SEHNR, CDR2 FQNEAQ (reference sequence). The CDR3 loop spans 16 amino acids.

This chain links TRBV19 with TRBJ1-2; D remains ambiguous. The CDR3 length is 13 residues. Germline CDR1 is LNHDA and CDR2 is SQIVND (reference sequence). The V and J ends lost 2 bases and 4 bases respectively, with 8 bases between them. The CDR3 region is CASSINPRYGYTF. CDR3 sequence (DNA): TGTGCCAGTAGTATAAATCCTCGCTATGGCTACACCTTC.

This clonotype was detected a few times. The chain is built from TRBV19 and TRBJ2-7, with D uncertain. The CDR3 consists of 15 residues. V was cut by 5 bases and J by 5 bases, with 19 bases left in between. From germline, CDR1 is LNHDA and CDR2 SQIVND (reference sequence). CDR3 residues: CASSERRMVADEQYF. DNA for the CDR3: TGTGCCAGTAGTGAACGGCGCATGGTCGCAGACGAGCAGTACTTC.

At least ten counts were recorded for this clonotype. The chain recombines TRBV7-9 with TRBJ2-1; D unresolved. The CDR3 covers 14 residues. Trimming took off 2 bases at V and 3 bases at J, with 8 bases between the two ends. The V gene's germline CDR1 is SEHNR and CDR2 FQNEAQ (reference sequence). CDR3 coding DNA: TGTGCCAGCAGCTTAAAGTCGGACTACAATGAGCAGTTCTTC. Translated: CASSLKSDYNEQFF. The entire variable domain, with the rest obtained from reference TRBV7-9 and TRBJ2-1, is as follows: DTGVSQNPRHKITKRGQNVTFRCDPISEHNRLYWYRQTLGQGPEFLTYFQNEAQLEKSRLLSDRFSAERPKGSFSTLEIQRTEQGDSAMYLCASSLKSDYNEQFFGPGTRLTVL.

Many counts were recorded for this clonotype. V and J are TRBV27 and TRBJ2-1; D might be TRBD1 or TRBD2, each matching 5 bases. This CDR3 spans 16 amino acids. Germline CDR1 reads MNHEY; CDR2 reads SMNVEV (reference sequence). V was pared by 7 bases and J by 1 base, with 17 bases between. CDR3 region: CASNKGTEASYNEQFF. The CDR3 nucleotides are TGTGCCAGCAACAAAGGGACGGAGGCTTCCTACAATGAGCAGTTCTTC.

This clonotype showed up just a few times. V is TRBV19 and J is TRBJ1-5; D unresolved. V was pared by 7 bases and J by 6 bases, with 10 bases between. CDR1 is LNHDA and CDR2 is SQIVND in the germline V gene (reference sequence). The CDR3 extends over 12 amino acids. The DNA for the CDR3 is TGTGCCAGTACCAACGATTTTCAGCCCCAGCATTTT. It encodes CASTNDFQPQHF.

J is TRBJ2-2 and V is TRBV5-1; D is possibly TRBD2 (5 bases). The V end lost 0 bases, the J end lost 6 bases, and 18 bases lay between the germline ends. Per germline, CDR1 SGHRS and CDR2 YFSETQ. This CDR3 has 17 residues. CDR3 amino acids: CASSLGADGPISGELFF. CDR3 DNA: TGCGCCAGCAGCTTGGGAGCGGATGGACCCATTTCCGGGGAGCTGTTTTTT.

This clonotype was seen only a few times. The V call is TRBV12-3 or TRBV12-4, the J call TRBJ2-3; TRBD2 matches 9 bases. The junction had 5 bases not matched to a gene; V was cut back by 5 bases and J by 2 bases. CDR3 length: 15 residues. The CDR3 is CASSLSGGPTDTQYF. The DNA for the CDR3 is TGTGCCAGCAGTCTGAGCGGGGGGCCCACAGATACGCAGTATTTT.

This chain joins TRBV11-2 and TRBJ1-6; D is unresolved. V gave up 3 bases and J gave up 7 bases, with 4 bases separating them. Germline V gene lookup returns CDR1 SGHAT and CDR2 FQNNGV. The CDR3 loop spans 12 amino acids. The CDR3 here is CASSFVNSPLHF. CDR3 nucleotides: TGTGCCAGCAGCTTCGTCAATTCACCCCTCCACTTT.

At least ten counts were recorded for this clonotype. The J gene is TRBJ1-3, the V gene TRBV2; D not resolved. This CDR3 is built from 13 residues. With 6 bases removed from V and 3 bases from J, the gap between germline ends came to 9 bases. Germline assignment: CDR1 SNHLY and CDR2 FYNNEI. The CDR3 bases are TGTGCCAGCAGCTTCCGGATTGGAAACACCATATATTTT. Its protein is CASSFRIGNTIYF.

Concerning this clonotype itself: This sequence may be a read error, since a much larger clone differs from it by one base. Written as DNA, the CDR3 is TGCAATGCACAGGGGGCGCGGGCAGATACGCAGTATTTT. Translated, it gives CNAQGARADTQYF. The rearrangement uses TRBV20-1 and TRBJ2-3; 9 bases map to TRBD1. The CDR3 covers 13 residues. CDR1 is DFQATT and CDR2 is SNEGSKA in the germline V gene (reference sequence).

This clonotype was seen repeatedly, ten times or more. V is TRBV7-9 and J is TRBJ2-7, with D unclear. V gave up 0 bases and J gave up 6 bases, with 6 bases separating them. CDR1 is SEHNR, CDR2 FQNEAQ, per germline (reference sequence). This CDR3 comprises 12 residues. The CDR3 DNA reads as TGTGCCAGCAGCTTAGCTCCCACCGAGCAGTACTTC. The encoded protein is CASSLAPTEQYF.

In its sample, this clonotype was seen many times. V and J are TRBV27 and TRBJ2-7, with 7 bases lining up with TRBD2. CDR3 length: 14 amino acids. CDR1 is MNHEY and CDR2 is SMNVEV in the germline V gene (reference sequence). The V segment lost 5 bases and the J segment 5 bases; nucleotides outside the gene matches: 9. CDR3 sequence: CASSLRGGGNEQYF. In nucleotides, the CDR3 is TGTGCCAGCAGTCTACGGGGCGGGGGTAACGAGCAGTACTTC.

This chain joins TRBV11-2 and TRBJ2-5; the match to TRBD2 covers 7 bases. This CDR3 is 13 amino acids long. The trim removed 5 bases at V and 5 bases at J, leaving 5 bases unmatched. CDR1 and CDR2 (germline): SGHAT, FQNNGV. CDR3 residues: CASSGGGGETQYF. CDR3 DNA: TGTGCCAGCAGCGGGGGGGGGGGTGAGACCCAGTACTTC.

This clonotype was found many times. The chain couples TRBV12-3 or TRBV12-4 to TRBJ2-7; TRBD1 matches at 7 bases. The trim removed 6 bases at V and 6 bases at J, leaving 11 bases unmatched. The CDR3 runs to 14 residues. Written as DNA, the CDR3 is TGTGCCAGCAGCTATTCCGAGGGGGCAGGCGAGCAGTACTTC. Translated, it gives CASSYSEGAGEQYF.

This clonotype was counted between two and nine times. The chain has TRBV7-9 and TRBJ2-2, with 10 bases identical to TRBD2. Germline values: CDR1 SEHNR, CDR2 FQNEAQ (reference sequence). The CDR3 is 18 residues long. Germline trimming cut 5 bases from V and 0 bases from J; bases unmatched to any gene: 9. The CDR3 reads CASSPTSGTSANTGELFF. For the CDR3, the DNA is TGTGCCAGCAGCCCCACCTCCGGGACTAGCGCGAACACCGGGGAGCTGTTTTTT. The complete variable domain, with remaining parts taken from reference TRBV7-9 and TRBJ2-2, reads DTGVSQNPRHKITKRGQNVTFRCDPISEHNRLYWYRQTLGQGPEFLTYFQNEAQLEKSRLLSDRFSAERPKGSFSTLEIQRTEQGDSAMYLCASSPTSGTSANTGELFFGEGSRLTVL.